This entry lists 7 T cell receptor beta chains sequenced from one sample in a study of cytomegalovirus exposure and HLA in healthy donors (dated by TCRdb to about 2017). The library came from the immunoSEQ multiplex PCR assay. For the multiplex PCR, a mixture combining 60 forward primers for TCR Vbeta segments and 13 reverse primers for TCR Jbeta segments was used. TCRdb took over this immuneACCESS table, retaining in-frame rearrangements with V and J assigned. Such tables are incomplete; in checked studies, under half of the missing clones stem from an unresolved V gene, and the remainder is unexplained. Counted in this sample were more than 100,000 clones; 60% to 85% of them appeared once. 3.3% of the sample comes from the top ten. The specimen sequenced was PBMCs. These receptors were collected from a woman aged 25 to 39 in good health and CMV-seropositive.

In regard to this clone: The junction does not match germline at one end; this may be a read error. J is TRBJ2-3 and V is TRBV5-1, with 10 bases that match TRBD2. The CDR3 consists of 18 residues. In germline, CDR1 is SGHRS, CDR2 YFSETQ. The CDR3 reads CASSPASGGLSSTDTQCF. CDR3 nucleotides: TGCGCCAGCAGCCCGGCTAGCGGGGGCCTTTCTAGCACAGATACGCAGTGTTTT.

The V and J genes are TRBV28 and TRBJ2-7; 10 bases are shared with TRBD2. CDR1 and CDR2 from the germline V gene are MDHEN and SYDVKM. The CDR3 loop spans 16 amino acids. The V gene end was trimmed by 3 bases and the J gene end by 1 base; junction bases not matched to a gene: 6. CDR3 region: CASSFSGGHSSYEQYF. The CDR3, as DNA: TGTGCCAGCAGTTTTAGCGGGGGGCATAGTTCCTACGAGCAGTACTTC.

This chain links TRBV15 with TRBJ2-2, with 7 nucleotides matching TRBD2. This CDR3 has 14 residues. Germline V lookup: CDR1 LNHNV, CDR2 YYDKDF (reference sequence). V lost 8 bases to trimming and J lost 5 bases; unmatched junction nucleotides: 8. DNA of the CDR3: TGTGCCACCGCGCTCGAGGGAGGGACCGGGGAGCTGTTTTTT. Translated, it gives CATALEGGTGELFF.

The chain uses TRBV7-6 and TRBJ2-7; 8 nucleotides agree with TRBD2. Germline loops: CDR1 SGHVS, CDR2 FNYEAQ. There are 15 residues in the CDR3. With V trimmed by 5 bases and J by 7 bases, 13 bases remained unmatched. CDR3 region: CASSRQAGARWEQYF. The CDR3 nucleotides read TGTGCCAGCAGCAGACAAGCGGGGGCCCGCTGGGAGCAGTACTTC.

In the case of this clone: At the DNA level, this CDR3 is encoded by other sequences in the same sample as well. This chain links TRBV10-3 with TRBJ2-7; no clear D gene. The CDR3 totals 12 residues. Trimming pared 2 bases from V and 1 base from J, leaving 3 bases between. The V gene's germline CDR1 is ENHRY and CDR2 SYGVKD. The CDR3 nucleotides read TGTGCCATCAGTGAGACTTCCTACGAGCAGTACTTC. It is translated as CAISETSYEQYF.

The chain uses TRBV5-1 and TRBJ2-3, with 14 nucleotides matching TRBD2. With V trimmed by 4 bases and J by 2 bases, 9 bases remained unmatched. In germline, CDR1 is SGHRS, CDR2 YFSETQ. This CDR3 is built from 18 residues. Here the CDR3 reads CASSLQGLAGENTDTQYF. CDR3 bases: TGCGCCAGCAGCCTCCAGGGACTAGCGGGGGAGAACACAGATACGCAGTATTTT.

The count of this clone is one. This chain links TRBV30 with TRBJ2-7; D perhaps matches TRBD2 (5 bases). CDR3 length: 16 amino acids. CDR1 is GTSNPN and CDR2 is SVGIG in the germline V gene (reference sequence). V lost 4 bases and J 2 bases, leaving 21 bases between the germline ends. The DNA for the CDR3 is TGTGCCTGGAAACAGAGGGCAGGCAATACCCCCTACGAGCAGTACTTC. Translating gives CAWKQRAGNTPYEQYF.